This T cell receptor beta chain stems from a study of blood T cell repertoires in COVID-19. Study in general: Samples of COVID-19 (acute and convalescent) were obtained from the United States, Italy and Spain. Sources were T cells, B-cell-depleted T cells, or PBMCs; the material itself was cDNA or gDNA.

In the authors' workflow: For nucleated cells, counts were estimated from reference gene primer amplification. Method: immunoSEQ multiplex PCR; TCRdb's copy keeps in-frame clones and lacks some. V and J calls and clone size are those listed in that table; D and trimming were worked out from the DNA. The table lists about 260,000 clones, 84% of them singletons. This CDR3 comprises 15 residues. V lost 4 bases, J lost 7 bases, and 6 bases stayed unmatched. Germline loops: CDR1 SGHNT, CDR2 YYREEE (reference sequence). The V and J genes are TRBV5-4 and TRBJ2-5; 14 bases match TRBD2. This receptor was identified in a woman aged 40 to 55 who had recovered from COVID-19. The sample was peripheral blood. CDR3 residues: CASSKGLAGVGTQYF. The CDR3 bases are TGTGCCAGCAGCAAGGGACTAGCGGGGGTGGGGACCCAGTACTTC.